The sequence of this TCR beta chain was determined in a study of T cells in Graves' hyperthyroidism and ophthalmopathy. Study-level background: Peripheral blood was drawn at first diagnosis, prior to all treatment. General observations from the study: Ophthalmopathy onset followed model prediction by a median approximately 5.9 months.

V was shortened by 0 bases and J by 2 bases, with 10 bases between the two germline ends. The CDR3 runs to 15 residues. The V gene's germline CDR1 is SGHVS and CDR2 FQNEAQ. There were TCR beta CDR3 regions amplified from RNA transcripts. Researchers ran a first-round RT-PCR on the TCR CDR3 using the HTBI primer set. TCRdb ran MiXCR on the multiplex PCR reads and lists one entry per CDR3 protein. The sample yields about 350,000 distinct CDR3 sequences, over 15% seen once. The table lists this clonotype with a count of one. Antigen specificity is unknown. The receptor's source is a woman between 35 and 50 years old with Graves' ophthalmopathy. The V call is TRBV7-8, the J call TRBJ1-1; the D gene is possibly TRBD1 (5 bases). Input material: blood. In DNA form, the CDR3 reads TGTGCCAGCAGCTTAGCGCCGGGGCTTAACACTGAAGCTTTCTTT. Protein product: CASSLAPGLNTEAFF.